This T cell receptor (beta chain) was documented in a study of vaccination and CD4 T cells after COVID-19. Study summary: Recovered patients in the cohort numbered six men and four women, two of them Hispanic.

An Oncomine TCR Beta short-read assay was used to sequence the DNA from cultured CD4+ T cells. Once CD4+ T cells had been cultured, genomic DNA was extracted from them. MiXCR, run by TCRdb on the PCR reads, gives a single entry per CDR3 protein. The sample holds roughly 12,000 distinct CDR3 sequences, around 75% seen once. The treatment here: approximately 9-day PBMC culture with coronavirus spike peptide pools or control peptides (ViraFEST assay). ViraFEST expanded antigen-specific T cells with peptide pools, then sequenced TCRs. Each well received a few million PBMCs, cultured with approximately 9 IU/ml IL-2 and roughly 9 ug/ml peptide pools. With regard to this clonotype: Its specificity is unknown.

The CDR3 consists of 17 residues. The sequencing sample was made of CD4+ T cells from blood, cultured in vitro. This receptor was taken from a human donor who had recovered from COVID-19. The chain employs TRBV12-1 and TRBJ2-7; TRBD1 reflects the table's D call only, with no check against the DNA. TRBV12-1 is marked as a pseudogene. For the CDR3, the DNA is TGTGCCAGCAGCCGGGGCAGGGTGTTCGAGGCGTCCAACGAGCAGTACTTC. Translated: CASSRGRVFEASNEQYF.